Included here is one T cell receptor (beta chain) sequence, with context. Its antigen is unknown. The data derive from a study of a mutant IDH1 vaccine in newly diagnosed glioma. Across the study: Weeks 1, 3, 5, 7, 11, 15, 19 and 23 were when patients received their eight vaccinations. Sex among treated patients split around 62% male, roughly 38% female; mean age was roughly 40 years. Patients got radiotherapy, temozolomide, or both beforehand, and most got both. General observations from the study: Pseudoprogression seemed unlinked to shifts in top peripheral T cell clonotypes.

The CDR3 runs to 16 residues. Germline trimming cut 1 base from V and 6 bases from J; bases unmatched to any gene: 9. Germline loops: CDR1 MGHRA, CDR2 YSYEKL. Time point of the sample: week 5, during vaccination. Doses of 300 ug of mutant IDH1 20-mer peptide were given with topical imiquimod. The repertoire was sequenced with immunoSEQ multiplex PCR; TCRdb's copy has only in-frame clones and lacks some. The sample has some 29,000 clones, about nine tenths seen once. The chain has TRBV4-1 and TRBJ1-5, with 7 bases that match TRBD1. The starting material was peripheral blood mononuclear cells (PBMCs), obtained from a glioma patient whose treatment included an IDH1 peptide vaccine. The sequence came from a woman aged 40 to 49 with glioma. Some clones in this sample may be carry-over from other donors' samples. CDR3 region: CASSQVYMAGGQPQHF. The CDR3 coding sequence is TGCGCCAGCAGCCAAGTGTATATGGCAGGGGGTCAGCCCCAGCATTTT.